Shown below are 27 T cell receptor beta chains from a single sample sequenced in a study of early T cells in non-severe SARS-CoV-2 infection. MiXCR was run by TCRdb on the 5' RACE reads, yielding one entry per CDR3 protein. Seen here are about 80,000 distinct CDR3 sequences, approximately 15% observed once, and the top ten hold roughly 3%. The material sequenced was whole blood. These receptors were collected from an adult who was a healthcare worker with PCR-confirmed SARS-CoV-2 infection or an uninfected control (not recorded which).

This clonotype came up a few times. The genes are TRBV18 and TRBJ2-6; D is unclear. With 3 bases removed from V and 0 bases from J, the gap between germline ends came to 12 bases. Germline lookup yields CDR1 KGHSH and CDR2 LQKENI. This CDR3 is 17 amino acids long. The CDR3 region has the DNA TGTGCCAGCTCACCGTTCGCCCAGTTCTCTGGGGCCAACGTCCTGACTTTC. Translation gives CASSPFAQFSGANVLTF. Full variable domain (rest looked up from reference TRBV18 and TRBJ2-6): NAGVMQNPRHLVRRRGQEARLRCSPMKGHSHVYWYRQLPEEGLKFMVYLQKENIIDESGMPKERFSAEFPKEGPSILRIQQVVRGDSAAYFCASSPFAQFSGANVLTFGAGSRLTVL.

The chain carries TRBV5-6 and TRBJ1-5; D perhaps matches TRBD1 (6 bases). V lost 0 bases and J lost 4, with 8 bases in between. Germline CDR1 reads SGHDT; CDR2 reads YYEEEE. CDR3 length equals 14 residues. The CDR3 bases are TGTGCCAGCAGCTTGGTGGGACAAAATCAGCCCCAGCATTTT. Its protein is CASSLVGQNQPQHF.

The chain employs TRBV24-1 and TRBJ2-3; TRBD1 aligns across 11 bases. V lost 4 bases and J lost 8; bases outside the gene matches: 10. CDR1 and CDR2 from the germline V gene are KGHDR and SFDVKD. CDR3 length: 16 residues. The CDR3 sequence is CATSDRDRGFSTTQYF. CDR3 bases: TGTGCCACCAGTGACCGGGACAGGGGGTTTTCCACTACGCAGTATTTT.

Regarding this clonotype: Mismatch with germline at one junction end may stem from a read error. J is TRBJ1-4 and V is TRBV28, with D perhaps TRBD1 (6 bases). There are 18 residues in the CDR3. Germline lookup yields CDR1 MDHEN and CDR2 SYDVKM. The CDR3 nucleotides read TGTGTCAGCAGTACGCCGACAGGTTCCCTTGCAACTAATGAAAAACTGTTTTTT. As protein: CVSSTPTGSLATNEKLFF.

Turning to this clonotype: This may stem from a read error, because a much larger clone lies one nucleotide away. The chain recombines TRBV7-2 with TRBJ1-1; D not certain. This CDR3 contains 12 residues. In germline, CDR1 is SGHTA, CDR2 FQGNSA. The germline V and J ends were trimmed by 3 bases and 1 base, with 3 bases remaining between them. The CDR3 here is CASSFRNTEAFF. DNA of the CDR3: TGTGCCAGCAGCTTCCGGAACACTGAAGCTTTCTTT.

The CDR3 region has the DNA TGTGCCAGCAGTTCTACCCCAGGGGGCGAAGATGGCTACACCTTC. Protein sequence: CASSSTPGGEDGYTF. The chain joins TRBV6-5 to TRBJ1-2; 8 bases line up with TRBD1. This CDR3 has 15 amino acids. Germline values: CDR1 MNHEY, CDR2 SVGAGI. The V and J ends lost 4 bases and 6 bases, in that order; junction bases with no gene match: 10.

The CDR3 nucleotides read TGTGCCAGTAGTAGTAACAGGTTACCGTCTGGGCAGCCCCAGCATTTT. Its protein product is CASSSNRLPSGQPQHF. The chain joins TRBV19 to TRBJ1-5; TRBD1 is a possible D gene (5 bases). There are 16 residues in the CDR3. Trimming stripped 4 bases from V and 7 bases from J, with 20 bases between. CDR1 is LNHDA and CDR2 is SQIVND in the germline V gene (reference sequence).

The J gene is TRBJ1-1, the V gene TRBV20-1; D not resolved. Germline CDR1 is DFQATT and CDR2 is SNEGSKA (reference sequence). The germline V and J ends were trimmed by 1 base and 0 bases, with 18 bases remaining between them. This CDR3 comprises 17 residues. Here the CDR3 DNA reads TGCAGTGCTAGAGGGCCGGGCGTAGGGCTGATGAACACTGAAGCTTTCTTT. Protein product: CSARGPGVGLMNTEAFF.

Remarks on this clonotype: Mismatch with germline at one junction end may stem from a read error. The V gene is TRBV10-3, the J gene TRBJ1-2; perhaps TRBD1 as D (6 bases). Germline V gene lookup returns CDR1 ENHRY and CDR2 SYGVKD. The CDR3 has 12 amino acids. CDR3 loop: CTIYRANYGYTF. For the CDR3, the DNA is TGTACCATCTACAGGGCTAACTATGGCTACACCTTC.

In this sample, this clonotype turned up many times. This rearrangement joins TRBV24-1 to TRBJ2-1, with D perhaps TRBD1 (6 bases). Trimming stripped 5 bases from V and 2 bases from J, with 9 bases between. Per the germline V gene, CDR1 is KGHDR and CDR2 is SFDVKD. CDR3 size: 14 residues. The CDR3 nucleotides read TGTGCCACCAGTGCCGACAGGACCTACAATGAGCAGTTCTTC. Translation: CATSADRTYNEQFF.

This chain links TRBV4-2 with TRBJ2-2; TRBD1 is a possible D gene (6 bases). The CDR3 length is 16 residues. Germline V gives CDR1 LGHNA, CDR2 YNFKEQ. Trimming removed 0 bases from V and 6 bases from J, with 14 bases in between. The CDR3 DNA sequence: TGTGCCAGCAGCCAAGAACAGGGAATCCCGGCCGGGGAGCTGTTTTTT. This encodes CASSQEQGIPAGELFF.

This clonotype came up many times. V and J are TRBV7-8 and TRBJ2-3; TRBD2 might be the D (5 bases). The CDR3 has 17 amino acids. Deletions cut 2 bases from V and 0 bases from J, with 15 bases between. Germline CDR1 is SGHVS and CDR2 is FQNEAQ. The CDR3, as DNA: TGTGCCAGCAGCTTAAATGCACAGTGGACTAGCACAGATACGCAGTATTTT. Its translation is CASSLNAQWTSTDTQYF.

This clonotype was seen at least ten times. The CDR3 protein is CASSPRLGGNTEAFF. As DNA, the CDR3 is TGTGCCAGCTCACCACGGTTGGGGGGGAACACTGAAGCTTTCTTT. The genes are TRBV18 and TRBJ1-1, with a possible D match to TRBD1 (5 bases). Trimming removed 1 base at V and 1 base at J, with 10 bases between. Germline V CDR1 and CDR2: KGHSH, LQKENI. This CDR3 contains 15 residues. Combining the CDR3 with reference TRBV18 and TRBJ1-1 gives the whole variable domain NAGVMQNPRHLVRRRGQEARLRCSPMKGHSHVYWYRQLPEEGLKFMVYLQKENIIDESGMPKERFSAEFPKEGPSILRIQQVVRGDSAAYFCASSPRLGGNTEAFFGQGTRLTVV.

This clonotype was seen a handful of times. The J gene is TRBJ2-1, the V gene TRBV5-1; 10 nucleotides line up with TRBD1. V was pared by 3 bases and J by 8 bases, with 8 bases of the junction left unmatched. The length of the CDR3 is 15 residues. The germline CDR1 and CDR2 sequences are SGHRS and YFSETQ. The DNA of the CDR3 is TGCGCCAGCAGCTGGCGACAGGGGGCGAGGGATGAGCAGTTCTTC. Its protein product is CASSWRQGARDEQFF.

The sample holds a few counts of this clonotype. V and J are TRBV19 and TRBJ2-6, with TRBD2 identical over 7 bases. The CDR3 extends over 17 amino acids. Germline V gene data show CDR1 as LNHDA and CDR2 as SQIVND (reference sequence). The J segment lost 0 bases and the V segment lost 8 bases, leaving 10 bases of the junction unmatched. The CDR3: CASREVRSSSGANVLTF. CDR3 in DNA: TGTGCCAGTCGGGAGGTACGTAGTTCCTCTGGGGCCAACGTCCTGACTTTC.

The chain recombines TRBV7-9 with TRBJ2-1; D unclear. V dropped 2 bases and J dropped 9 bases, with 14 bases sitting between them. The CDR3 sequence is 14 residues long. Germline V gene lookup returns CDR1 SEHNR and CDR2 FQNEAQ (reference sequence). The CDR3 sequence: CASSLQPPPSEQFF. The CDR3 nucleotides read TGTGCCAGCAGCTTACAACCCCCACCCAGTGAGCAGTTCTTC.

This clonotype was detected a few times. The chain uses TRBV7-6 and TRBJ2-6; TRBD1 or TRBD2 may be the D gene (5 bases each). The CDR3 consists of 15 residues. Germline V gives CDR1 SGHVS, CDR2 FNYEAQ. V was shortened by 5 bases and J by 0 bases, with 8 bases between the two germline ends. CDR3 nucleotides: TGTGCCAGCAGCCTGGGGGACTCTGGGGCCAACGTCCTGACTTTC. Translating gives CASSLGDSGANVLTF.

This clonotype was detected once. The chain joins TRBV7-3 to TRBJ2-1; no firm D call. Germline V CDR1 and CDR2: SGHTA, FQGTGA. The CDR3 is 15 amino acids. V was pared by 5 bases and J by 2 bases, with 13 bases between. This CDR3 is CASSQKGPPYNEQFF. The CDR3 nucleotides read TGTGCCAGCAGCCAAAAGGGCCCGCCCTACAATGAGCAGTTCTTC.

The V call is TRBV27, the J call TRBJ2-3; 8 bases align to TRBD2. There are 17 residues in the CDR3. Germline CDR1 is MNHEY and CDR2 is SMNVEV (reference sequence). The V gene end was trimmed by 3 bases and the J gene end by 4 bases; junction bases not matched to a gene: 12. CDR3 in DNA: TGTGCCAGCAGTTTTTACAGAGGTAGCGGGGAGGCAGATACGCAGTATTTT. This gives the protein CASSFYRGSGEADTQYF.

This clonotype was seen repeatedly, ten times or more. CDR3 region: CASSQGTGTDSPLHF. The CDR3, as DNA: TGTGCCAGCAGCCAAGGGACAGGAACAGATTCACCCCTCCACTTT. V and J are TRBV3-1 and TRBJ1-6, with 7 bases aligning to TRBD1. V was clipped by 1 base and J by 8 bases; unmatched bases: 5. The CDR3 is 15 residues long. The germline gives CDR1 LGHDT, CDR2 YNNKEL (reference sequence).

This chain joins TRBV27 and TRBJ1-5, with D unresolved. Germline loops: CDR1 MNHEY, CDR2 SMNVEV (reference sequence). There are 13 residues in the CDR3. V was trimmed by 5 bases and J by 8 bases, leaving 13 bases between them. The CDR3 nucleotides are TGTGCCAGCAGTGGGCTGTTGGGCAAGCCCCAGCATTTT. Amino acid sequence: CASSGLLGKPQHF.

A few counts support this clonotype. The rearrangement uses TRBV11-2 and TRBJ1-4, with 7 bases aligning to TRBD1. Germline lookup yields CDR1 SGHAT and CDR2 FQNNGV. With 5 bases clipped from V and 7 bases from J, the junction kept 10 bases outside the gene matches. The CDR3 is 15 residues long. The CDR3 DNA reads TGTGCCAGCAGCCAGGGCAGGGGGGCTGGTGAAAAACTGTTTTTT. Residues: CASSQGRGAGEKLFF.

This chain links TRBV5-1 with TRBJ1-2; D uncertain. Germline assignment: CDR1 SGHRS and CDR2 YFSETQ. The CDR3 is made up of 13 amino acids. Trimming left V 0 bases short and J 5 bases short, with 8 bases between. The CDR3 bases are TGCGCCAGCAGCTTGGAGCCTGAGTATGGCTACACCTTC. Translated: CASSLEPEYGYTF.

The chain carries TRBV7-3 and TRBJ2-7; D remains ambiguous. This CDR3 spans 17 amino acids. Between the trimmed V and J ends, which lost 1 base and 3 bases, there was a span of 19 bases. CDR1 is SGHTA, CDR2 FQGTGA, per germline. This CDR3 is CASSLNRALTENYEQYF. The DNA for the CDR3 is TGTGCCAGCAGCTTAAACCGGGCACTTACAGAGAACTACGAGCAGTACTTC. The variable domain in full, completed from reference TRBV7-3 and TRBJ2-7, reads GAGVSQTPSNKVTEKGKYVELRCDPISGHTALYWYRQSLGQGPEFLIYFQGTGAADDSGLPNDRFFAVRPEGSVSTLKIQRTERGDSAVYLCASSLNRALTENYEQYFGPGTRLTVT.

V usage is TRBV10-1 and J usage is TRBJ2-3; no clear D gene. This CDR3 spans 13 amino acids. Germline assignment: CDR1 WNHNN and CDR2 SYGVQD (reference sequence). The ends were cut back, 3 bases at V and 2 bases at J, with 6 bases in the middle. This CDR3 is CASSEGLTDTQYF. CDR3 in DNA: TGCGCCAGCAGTGAAGGTCTCACAGATACGCAGTATTTT.

This clonotype was seen only a few times. CDR3 DNA sequence: TGCGCCAGCAGACCAGCCGCGGACAGGGAGATACAAGAGACCCAGTACTTC. Amino acid sequence: CASRPAADREIQETQYF. The V and J genes are TRBV5-1 and TRBJ2-5; 8 bases line up with TRBD1. The V and J ends lost 5 bases and 2 bases, in that order; junction bases with no gene match: 14. Germline V lookup: CDR1 SGHRS, CDR2 YFSETQ. This CDR3 is built from 17 residues.

This sequence joins TRBV5-1 and TRBJ2-3, with D possibly being TRBD1 (5 bases). Per germline, CDR1 SGHRS and CDR2 YFSETQ. The CDR3 covers 15 residues. Trimming removed 1 base at V and 2 bases at J, with 11 bases between. CDR3 nucleotides: TGCGCCAGCAGCTTGAAAGGGGCAGCCACAGATACGCAGTATTTT. Translation gives CASSLKGAATDTQYF.